One sample yielded the 2 T cell receptor beta chains listed below, sequenced in a study of human T cells and chemical hapten exposure. Time point reported: patch test 3, about 24 weeks after DPC sensitization. Treatment: therapeutic diphenylcyclopropenone sensitization with weekly scalp DPC. TCRdb recomputed calls from the RACE reads with MiXCR, one row per CDR3 protein. The profile shows approximately 30,000 distinct CDR3 sequences, over 4.5% of them singletons. The sample in question was whole blood, obtained in connection with sensitization to the hapten diphenylcyclopropenone (DPC). The receptors were gathered from a young man with alopecia areata. Some clones in this sample may be carry-over from other donors' samples.

This clonotype was picked up many times. The chain links TRBV20-1 to TRBJ2-1; 10 bases align to TRBD1. The junction had 4 bases not matched to a gene; V was cut back by 1 base and J by 4 bases. CDR1 and CDR2 from the germline V gene are DFQATT and SNEGSKA (reference sequence). This CDR3 has 15 amino acids. CDR3 sequence reads: CSARGQGATYNEQFF. The CDR3 coding sequence is TGCAGTGCTAGAGGACAGGGGGCTACATACAATGAGCAGTTCTTC.

This clonotype was found many times. V and J are TRBV5-6 and TRBJ2-7; 11 positions match TRBD2. In germline, CDR1 is SGHDT, CDR2 YYEEEE. Trimming at V came to 6 bases and at J to 1 base, leaving 12 bases not matched to a gene. CDR3 length: 17 amino acids. CDR3 amino acids: CASTAGPRTSGSYEQYF. CDR3 nucleotides: TGTGCCAGCACCGCGGGCCCTCGGACTAGCGGGTCCTACGAGCAGTACTTC.